These 5 T cell receptor beta chains share one sample of origin, sequenced in a study of a mutant IDH1 vaccine in newly diagnosed glioma. Time point of the sample: week 5, during vaccination. What each vaccine dose contained was 300 ug of mutant IDH1 20-mer peptide, accompanied by topical imiquimod. The antigens for these receptors are not known. Some clones are missing from TCRdb's copy, which holds only in-frame ones; the method was immunoSEQ multiplex PCR. This table holds 45,000 to 60,000 clones, about three quarters found once. Source: PBMCs, taken from a glioma patient whose treatment included an IDH1 peptide vaccine. These receptors all come from a man between 50 and 59 years old with glioma.

This sequence joins TRBV7-2 and TRBJ2-3, with TRBD2 matching over 8 bases. The trim removed 5 bases at V and 3 bases at J, leaving 10 bases unmatched. There are 16 residues in the CDR3. Germline assignment: CDR1 SGHTA and CDR2 FQGNSA. DNA of the CDR3: TGTGCCAGCAGCCGGGGGGGGGTAGCGAAGACAGATACGCAGTATTTT. Residues: CASSRGGVAKTDTQYF. The whole variable domain, filled in from reference TRBV7-2 and TRBJ2-3, reads GAGVSQSPSNKVTEKGKDVELRCDPISGHTALYWYRQSLGQGLEFLIYFQGNSAPDKSGLPSDRFSAERTGGSVSTLTIQRTQQEDSAVYLCASSRGGVAKTDTQYFGPGTRLTVL.

The chain uses TRBV10-2 and TRBJ2-3; D perhaps matches TRBD2 (6 bases). This CDR3 is 14 amino acids long. CDR1 WSHSY and CDR2 SAAADI come from the germline V gene. Trimming left V 6 bases short and J 1 base short, with 11 bases between. The CDR3 DNA is TGCGCCAGCAGGCTCGGGGGAGGCACAGATACGCAGTATTTT. Amino acid sequence: CASRLGGGTDTQYF.

The chain uses TRBV2 and TRBJ2-7; D possibly matches TRBD1 or TRBD2 (6 bases each). V lost 10 bases, J lost 2 bases, and 15 bases lay in between. The V gene's germline CDR1 is SNHLY and CDR2 FYNNEI. CDR3 length: 13 amino acids. The CDR3 loop is CATQRGETYEQYF. CDR3 bases: TGTGCCACCCAGAGGGGGGAAACCTACGAGCAGTACTTC. Combining the CDR3 with reference TRBV2 and TRBJ2-7 gives the whole variable domain EPEVTQTPSHQVTQMGQEVILRCVPISNHLYFYWYRQILGQKVEFLVSFYNNEISEKSEIFDDQFSVERPDGSNFTLKIRSTKLEDSAMYFCATQRGETYEQYFGPGTRLTVT.

This clone was observed a few times. J is TRBJ1-2 and V is TRBV12-5; 11 nucleotides line up with TRBD1. The CDR3 runs 15 residues. V shed 7 bases, J shed 8 bases, and the junction held 12 bases outside the gene matches. Germline assignment: CDR1 LGHNT and CDR2 FRNRAP. Here the CDR3 reads CASALGQGDLRGYTF. CDR3 bases: TGTGCTAGTGCCCTGGGACAGGGGGATTTGCGCGGCTACACCTTC.

V gene TRBV10-3 combines with J gene TRBJ1-5; no firm D call. The V end was cut by 4 bases, the J end by 7 bases, with 11 bases between. The CDR3 loop spans 13 amino acids. Looked up from germline, CDR1 is ENHRY and CDR2 is SYGVKD. In DNA form, the CDR3 reads TGTGCCATCAGTGGCGGGGTGGACCAGCCCCAGCATTTT. It is translated as CAISGGVDQPQHF.